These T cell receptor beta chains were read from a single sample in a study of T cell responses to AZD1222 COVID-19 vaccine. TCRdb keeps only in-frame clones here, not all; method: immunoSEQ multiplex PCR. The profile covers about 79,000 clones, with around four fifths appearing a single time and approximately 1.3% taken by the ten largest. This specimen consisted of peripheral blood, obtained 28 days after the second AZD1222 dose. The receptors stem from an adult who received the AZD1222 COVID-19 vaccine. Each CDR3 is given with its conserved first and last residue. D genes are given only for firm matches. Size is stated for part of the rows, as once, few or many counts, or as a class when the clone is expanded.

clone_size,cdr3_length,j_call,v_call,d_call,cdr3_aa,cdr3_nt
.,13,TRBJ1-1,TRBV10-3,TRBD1,CAIDSTGEDEAFF,TGTGCCATAGATTCGACAGGGGAAGATGAAGCTTTCTTT
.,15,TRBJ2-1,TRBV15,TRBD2,CATSKRLAGGDEQFF,TGTGCCACCAGCAAGCGACTAGCGGGAGGCGATGAGCAGTTCTTC
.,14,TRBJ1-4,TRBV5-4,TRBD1,CASSLQGAGEKLFF,TGTGCCAGCAGCCTTCAGGGGGCGGGGGAAAAACTGTTTTTT
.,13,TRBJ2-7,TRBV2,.,CASSLAVQYEQYF,TGTGCCAGCAGCTTAGCGGTACAGTACGAGCAGTACTTC
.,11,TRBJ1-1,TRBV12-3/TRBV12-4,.,CASSPRAEAFF,TGTGCCAGCAGCCCCCGGGCCGAAGCTTTCTTT
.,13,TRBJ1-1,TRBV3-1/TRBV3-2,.,CASSQVAGSPAFF,TGTGCCAGCAGCCAAGTTGCGGGGTCGCCAGCTTTCTTT
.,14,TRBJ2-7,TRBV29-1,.,CSVELGKGFGEQYF,TGCAGCGTTGAATTGGGGAAGGGGTTTGGAGAGCAGTACTTC
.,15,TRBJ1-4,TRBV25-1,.,CASSSGRRGYEKLFF,TGTGCCAGCAGTTCAGGACGGCGAGGGTATGAAAAACTGTTTTTT
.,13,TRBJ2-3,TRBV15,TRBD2,CATSRSLAGPQYF,TGTGCCACCAGCAGGTCACTAGCGGGCCCGCAGTATTTT
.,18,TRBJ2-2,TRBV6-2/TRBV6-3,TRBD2,CASSYSRREGLDTGELFF,TGTGCCAGCAGTTATTCAAGGCGGGAGGGCCTCGACACCGGGGAGCTGTTTTTT
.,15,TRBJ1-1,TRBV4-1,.,CASSQGLQLNTEAFF,TGCGCCAGCAGCCAAGGGTTACAGCTGAACACTGAAGCTTTCTTT
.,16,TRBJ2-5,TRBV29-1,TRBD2,CSVGTSGSKLKETQYF,TGCAGCGTTGGGACTAGCGGGAGTAAGTTAAAGGAGACCCAGTACTTC
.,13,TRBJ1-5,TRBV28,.,CASSTSGGQPQHF,TGTGCCAGCAGCACTTCGGGGGGACAGCCCCAGCATTTT
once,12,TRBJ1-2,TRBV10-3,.,CAIDGGVDGYTF,TGTGCCATCGATGGGGGCGTAGATGGCTACACCTTC
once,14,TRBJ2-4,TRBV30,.,CAWRAGTKLNIQYF,TGTGCCTGGAGGGCCGGGACAAAGTTAAACATTCAGTACTTC
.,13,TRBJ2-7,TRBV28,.,CASIKRAGWEQYF,TGTGCCAGCATAAAACGCGCCGGGTGGGAGCAGTACTTC
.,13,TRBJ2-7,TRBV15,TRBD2,CATSGGGADEQYF,TGTGCCACCAGCGGGGGGGGAGCCGACGAGCAGTACTTC
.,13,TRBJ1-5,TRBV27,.,CASSTNSNQPQHF,TGTGCCAGCAGTACTAATAGCAATCAGCCCCAGCATTTT
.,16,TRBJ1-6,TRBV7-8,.,CASSLTGSSYNSPLHF,TGTGCCAGCAGCTTAACCGGGAGCTCCTATAATTCACCCCTCCACTTT
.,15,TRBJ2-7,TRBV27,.,CASSPQVARTYEQYF,TGTGCCAGCAGTCCTCAGGTGGCAAGAACCTACGAGCAGTACTTC
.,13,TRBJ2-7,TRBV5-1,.,CASSFGSSYEQYF,TGCGCCAGCAGCTTCGGGAGTTCCTACGAGCAGTACTTC
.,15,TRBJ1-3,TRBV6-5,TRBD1,CASNQPQGAGNTIYF,TGTGCCAGCAACCAACCTCAGGGGGCTGGAAACACCATATATTTT
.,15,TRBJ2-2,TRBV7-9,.,CASSPYRRNTGELFF,TGTGCCAGCAGCCCATACCGCAGGAACACCGGGGAGCTGTTTTTT
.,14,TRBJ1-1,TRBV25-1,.,CASSPRVLNTEAFF,TGTGCCAGCTCCCCTCGGGTCCTGAACACTGAAGCTTTCTTT
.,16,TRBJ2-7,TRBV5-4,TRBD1,CASSLALGQGPYEQYF,TGTGCCAGCAGCTTGGCGCTCGGACAGGGACCTTACGAGCAGTACTTC
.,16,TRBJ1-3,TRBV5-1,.,CASSLDGGSTGNTIYF,TGCGCCAGCAGCTTGGATGGCGGCAGCACTGGAAACACCATATATTTT
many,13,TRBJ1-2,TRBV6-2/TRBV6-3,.,CASSYRQDYGYTF,TGTGCCAGCAGCTATAGACAGGACTATGGCTACACCTTC
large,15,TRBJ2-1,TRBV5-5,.,CASSLPRDGEDEQFF,TGTGCCAGCAGCTTGCCTCGCGACGGGGAGGATGAGCAGTTCTTC
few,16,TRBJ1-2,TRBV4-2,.,CASRQVVRREGYGYTF,TGTGCCAGCAGACAAGTAGTACGGAGGGAGGGCTATGGCTACACCTTC
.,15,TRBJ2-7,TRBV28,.,CASTADPGRIYEQYF,TGTGCCAGCACCGCTGACCCAGGGAGGATCTACGAGCAGTACTTC
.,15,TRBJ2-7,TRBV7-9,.,CASSSGPRSSYEQYF,TGTGCCAGCAGCTCGGGACCGAGGAGCTCCTACGAGCAGTACTTC
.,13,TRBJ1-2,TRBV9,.,CASSPGLLAGYTF,TGTGCCAGCAGCCCAGGACTCCTCGCTGGCTACACCTTC
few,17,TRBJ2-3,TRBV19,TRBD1,CASSYAGTGGFTDTQYF,TGTGCCAGTAGTTACGCCGGGACAGGGGGCTTCACAGATACGCAGTATTTT
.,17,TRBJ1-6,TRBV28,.,CASSSGSESSYNSPLHF,TGTGCCAGCAGTTCTGGCTCAGAAAGCTCCTATAATTCACCCCTCCACTTT